One and the same sample provided the 14 T cell receptor beta chains below, sequenced in a study of blood T cells in healthy people across ages. For the second PCR, which ran for roughly 6 to 12 cycles, a sample-barcoded 5' primer and a J-beta primer mix were used. TCRdb reprocessed the 5' RACE reads via MiXCR and lists one record per CDR3 protein. The data contain 600,000 to 900,000 distinct CDR3 sequences, around 25% of them singletons. These sequences were also reported in another study, on T cells of mothers and their children.

The sample was blood. These receptors were obtained from a boy younger than 18 in good health.

This sequence joins TRBV7-9 and TRBJ2-7; 7 positions match TRBD1. The CDR3 runs 16 residues. Trimming removed 2 bases from V and 3 bases from J; junction bases left unmatched: 10. Germline CDR1 is SEHNR and CDR2 is FQNEAQ (reference sequence). The CDR3: CASSLYQGDGDYEQYF. Written as DNA, the CDR3 is TGTGCCAGCAGCTTATATCAGGGGGACGGGGACTACGAGCAGTACTTC.

This clonotype occurred a few times. The CDR3 DNA follows: TGCGCCAGCAGCCCCGGGACAGGGATCGGGACCCAGTACTTC. It codes for CASSPGTGIGTQYF. The chain is built from TRBV5-1 and TRBJ2-5, with 9 bases identical to TRBD1. CDR3 length: 14 amino acids. Germline V gene data show CDR1 as SGHRS and CDR2 as YFSETQ. V lost 4 bases and J lost 7; bases outside the gene matches: 8.

V usage is TRBV10-3 and J usage is TRBJ2-3; possibly TRBD2 for D (5 bases). Looked up from germline, CDR1 is ENHRY and CDR2 is SYGVKD. With 3 bases removed from V and 2 bases from J, the gap between germline ends came to 9 bases. The CDR3 runs 14 residues. The CDR3 spells CAISEGSPTDTQYF. The CDR3 DNA reads TGTGCCATCAGTGAAGGGAGCCCCACAGATACGCAGTATTTT.

This clonotype was detected a few times. V and J are TRBV12-3 or TRBV12-4 and TRBJ1-1; D is ambiguous. This CDR3 contains 14 residues. Deletions cut 6 bases from V and 4 bases from J, with 15 bases between. The DNA of the CDR3 is TGTGCCAGCAGCCGACGGATATTGGGCACTGAAGCTTTCTTT. Its protein product is CASSRRILGTEAFF.

V usage is TRBV20-1 and J usage is TRBJ2-5; 12 nucleotides line up with TRBD2. Germline V gene sequence: CDR1 DFQATT, CDR2 SNEGSKA (reference sequence). This CDR3 spans 16 amino acids. Unmatched junction bases numbered 13, after V lost 6 bases and J lost 5 bases. CDR3 in amino acids: CSAPPRLAGARETQYF. CDR3 bases: TGCAGTGCACCTCCCCGACTAGCGGGGGCGAGGGAGACCCAGTACTTC.

This clonotype was counted only a few times. The J gene is TRBJ2-3, the V gene TRBV3-1; no clear D. Germline values: CDR1 LGHDT, CDR2 YNNKEL (reference sequence). This CDR3 comprises 13 residues. Trimming took 2 bases from V and 5 from J, leaving 8 bases between them. For the CDR3, the DNA is TGTGCCAGCAGCCAATTGGGTCTAGATACGCAGTATTTT. This translates into CASSQLGLDTQYF.

This clonotype was recorded a few times. The gene calls are TRBV6-6 and TRBJ1-4; D unresolved. Looked up from germline, CDR1 is MNHNY and CDR2 is SVGAGI (reference sequence). The V and J ends lost 2 bases and 8 bases respectively, with 12 bases between them. The CDR3 runs to 14 residues. The CDR3 DNA reads as TGTGCCAGCAGTTACGGGGAGGTTAGGGAAAAACTGTTTTTT. The encoded protein is CASSYGEVREKLFF.

This chain connects TRBV11-2 to TRBJ1-5; 7 nucleotides line up with TRBD1. CDR3 length: 15 residues. V was pared by 5 bases and J by 3 bases, with 7 bases of the junction left unmatched. Germline CDR1 is SGHAT and CDR2 is FQNNGV. The CDR3 protein is CASSPGTAYNQPQHF. The CDR3, as DNA: TGTGCCAGCAGCCCCGGGACAGCTTACAATCAGCCCCAGCATTTT.

This clonotype was found a few times. The genes are TRBV6-2 or TRBV6-3 and TRBJ2-3; D is uncertain. V was trimmed by 4 bases and J by 0 bases, leaving 14 bases between them. The CDR3 extends over 16 amino acids. The germline V gene has CDR1 MNHEY and CDR2 SVGEGT. The CDR3 nucleotides read TGTGCCAGCAGTTCCCCGACCCTGGCAAGCACAGATACGCAGTATTTT. Translated: CASSSPTLASTDTQYF.

This clonotype was picked up a small number of times. The chain combines TRBV10-3 with TRBJ2-5; TRBD1 matches 8 bases. The J call may be incorrect, as the DNA end agrees better with TRBJ2-1. Germline CDR1 ENHRY, CDR2 SYGVKD. The CDR3 runs to 13 residues. Here the CDR3 DNA reads TGTGCCATCGGACAGGGTGGCCCCTCCGGGCAGTTCTTC. Protein: CAIGQGGPSGQFF.

Only a few counts were recorded for this clonotype. The chain couples TRBV11-2 to TRBJ2-5; the D is unclear. The V end was cut by 5 bases, the J end by 0 bases, with 10 bases between. The CDR3 runs to 14 residues. Germline V gene sequence: CDR1 SGHAT, CDR2 FQNNGV. CDR3 loop: CASSGPPYQETQYF. The DNA for the CDR3 is TGTGCCAGCAGCGGACCCCCGTACCAAGAGACCCAGTACTTC. Variable domain in full (rest from reference TRBV11-2 and TRBJ2-5): EAGVAQSPRYKIIEKRQSVAFWCNPISGHATLYWYQQILGQGPKLLIQFQNNGVVDDSQLPKDRFSAERLKGVDSTLKIQPAKLEDSAVYLCASSGPPYQETQYFGPGTRLLVL.

A single count supports this clonotype. V usage is TRBV29-1 and J usage is TRBJ2-6, with D uncertain. There are 16 residues in the CDR3. V gave up 0 bases and J gave up 0 bases, with 9 bases separating them. CDR1 is SQVTM, CDR2 ANQGSEA, per germline. CDR3 amino acids: CSVEDPLSSGANVLTF. CDR3 nucleotides: TGCAGCGTTGAAGACCCCTTGTCCTCTGGGGCCAACGTCCTGACTTTC.

This chain links TRBV10-2 with TRBJ2-1; tentatively, D is TRBD2 (5 bases). Trimming removed 9 bases at V and 6 bases at J, with 18 bases between. This CDR3 has 14 amino acids. The V gene's germline CDR1 is WSHSY and CDR2 SAAADI. The CDR3 region is CASGVIARANEQFF. In nucleotides, the CDR3 is TGCGCCAGTGGGGTGATAGCGAGGGCCAATGAGCAGTTCTTC.

This clonotype appeared a few times. The V and J genes are TRBV3-1 and TRBJ2-5; D possibly matches TRBD1 or TRBD2 (5 bases each). Trimming took off 4 bases at V and 6 bases at J, with 18 bases between the two ends. This CDR3 contains 15 residues. Germline V CDR1 and CDR2: LGHDT, YNNKEL (reference sequence). The DNA for the CDR3 is TGTGCCAGCAGCCCCTCCGGGGCAGCGAGACAGACCCAGTACTTC. It specifies CASSPSGAARQTQYF.